Here is one TCR beta chain with its context. The data stem from a study of technical replicates of blood from four donors. Profiling relied on immunoSEQ multiplex PCR, and the TCRdb table lists in-frame clones only, not all of them. The repertoire holds more than 60,000 clones, with 87% as singletons. The CDR3 length is 14 residues. V dropped 6 bases and J dropped 0; count of bases not matched to a gene: 4. The germline V gene encodes CDR1 MNHNS and CDR2 SASEGT. What was sequenced was PBMCs. This TCR was sampled from a human donor in good health. Some clones in this sample may be carry-over from other donors' samples. This rearrangement joins TRBV6-1 to TRBJ2-7, with 8 positions matching TRBD1. In DNA form, the CDR3 reads TGTGCCAGCAGGCGGACAGGGCCCTCCTACGAGCAGTACTTC. Protein product: CASRRTGPSYEQYF.